The entry that follows covers one T cell receptor (beta chain) sequence. Clones were read by immunoSEQ multiplex PCR, and TCRdb kept only the in-frame ones, dropping some. The top ten hold over 20% of the sample, which has 60,000 to 100,000 clones, around 90% seen once. The sample comes from a study of T cell responses to AZD1222 COVID-19 vaccine. For the study at large: Researchers grouped second doses given at about 4 or about 12 weeks into one pool.

Looked up from germline, CDR1 is SGDLS and CDR2 is YYNGEE. V dropped 0 bases and J dropped 0; count of bases not matched to a gene: 10. The CDR3 runs to 18 residues. This chain joins TRBV9 and TRBJ2-3, with 7 bases fitting TRBD2. The sequence derives from an adult in good health. This specimen was peripheral blood, taken on day 0 of AZD1222 vaccination. The CDR3 DNA is TGTGCCAGCAGCGTAGAAGGACTAGGGATTTCTAGCACAGATACGCAGTATTTT. It is translated as CASSVEGLGISSTDTQYF.